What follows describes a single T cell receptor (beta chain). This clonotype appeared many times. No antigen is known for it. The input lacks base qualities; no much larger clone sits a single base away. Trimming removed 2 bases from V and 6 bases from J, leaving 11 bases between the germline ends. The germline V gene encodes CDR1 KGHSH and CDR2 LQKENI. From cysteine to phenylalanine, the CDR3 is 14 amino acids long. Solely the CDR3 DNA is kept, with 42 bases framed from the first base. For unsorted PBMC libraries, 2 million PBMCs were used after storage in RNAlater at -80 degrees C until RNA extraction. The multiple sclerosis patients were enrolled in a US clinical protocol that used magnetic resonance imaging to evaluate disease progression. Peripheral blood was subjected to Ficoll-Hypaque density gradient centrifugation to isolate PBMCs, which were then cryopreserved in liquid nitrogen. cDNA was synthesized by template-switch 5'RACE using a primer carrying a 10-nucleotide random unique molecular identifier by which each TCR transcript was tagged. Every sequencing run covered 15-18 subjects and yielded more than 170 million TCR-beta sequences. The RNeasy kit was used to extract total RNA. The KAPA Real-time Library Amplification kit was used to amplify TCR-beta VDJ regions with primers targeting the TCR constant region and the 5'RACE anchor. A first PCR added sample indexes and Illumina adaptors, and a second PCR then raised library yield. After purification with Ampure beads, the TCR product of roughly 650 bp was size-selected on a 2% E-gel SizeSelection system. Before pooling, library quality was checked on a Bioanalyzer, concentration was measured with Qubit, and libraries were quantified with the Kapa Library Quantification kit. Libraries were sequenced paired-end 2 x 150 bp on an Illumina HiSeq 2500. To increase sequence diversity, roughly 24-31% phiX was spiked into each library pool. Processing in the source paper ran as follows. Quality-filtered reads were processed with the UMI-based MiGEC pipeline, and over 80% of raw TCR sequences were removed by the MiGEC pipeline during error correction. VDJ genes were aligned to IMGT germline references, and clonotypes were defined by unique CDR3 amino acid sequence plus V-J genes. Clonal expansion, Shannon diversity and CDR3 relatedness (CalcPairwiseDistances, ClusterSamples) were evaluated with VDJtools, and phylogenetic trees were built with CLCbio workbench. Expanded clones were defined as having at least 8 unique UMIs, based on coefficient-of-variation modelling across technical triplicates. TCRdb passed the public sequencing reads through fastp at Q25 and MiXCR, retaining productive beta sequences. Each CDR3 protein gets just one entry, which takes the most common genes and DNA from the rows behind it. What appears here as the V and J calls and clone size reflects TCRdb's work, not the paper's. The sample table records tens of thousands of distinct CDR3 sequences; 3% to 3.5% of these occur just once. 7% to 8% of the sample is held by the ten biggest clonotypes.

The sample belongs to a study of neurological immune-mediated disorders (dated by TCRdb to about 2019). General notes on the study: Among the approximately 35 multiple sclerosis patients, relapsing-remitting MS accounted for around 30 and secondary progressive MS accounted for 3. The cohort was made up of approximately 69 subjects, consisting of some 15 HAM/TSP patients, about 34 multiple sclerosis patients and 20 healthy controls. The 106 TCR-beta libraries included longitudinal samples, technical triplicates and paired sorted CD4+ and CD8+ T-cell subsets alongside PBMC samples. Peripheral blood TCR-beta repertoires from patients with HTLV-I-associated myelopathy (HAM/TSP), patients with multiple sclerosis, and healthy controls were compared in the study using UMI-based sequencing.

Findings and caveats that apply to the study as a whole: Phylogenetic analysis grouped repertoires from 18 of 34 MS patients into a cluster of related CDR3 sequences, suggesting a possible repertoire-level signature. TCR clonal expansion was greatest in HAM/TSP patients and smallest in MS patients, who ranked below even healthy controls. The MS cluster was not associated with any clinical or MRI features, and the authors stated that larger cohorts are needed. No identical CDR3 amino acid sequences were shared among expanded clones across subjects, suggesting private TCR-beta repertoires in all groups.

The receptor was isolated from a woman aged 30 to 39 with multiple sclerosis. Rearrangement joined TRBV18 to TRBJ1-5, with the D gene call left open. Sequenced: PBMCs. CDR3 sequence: CASSPNSGLQPQHF. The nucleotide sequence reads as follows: TGTGCCAGCTCACCAAATTCAGGTCTTCAGCCCCAGCATTTT.